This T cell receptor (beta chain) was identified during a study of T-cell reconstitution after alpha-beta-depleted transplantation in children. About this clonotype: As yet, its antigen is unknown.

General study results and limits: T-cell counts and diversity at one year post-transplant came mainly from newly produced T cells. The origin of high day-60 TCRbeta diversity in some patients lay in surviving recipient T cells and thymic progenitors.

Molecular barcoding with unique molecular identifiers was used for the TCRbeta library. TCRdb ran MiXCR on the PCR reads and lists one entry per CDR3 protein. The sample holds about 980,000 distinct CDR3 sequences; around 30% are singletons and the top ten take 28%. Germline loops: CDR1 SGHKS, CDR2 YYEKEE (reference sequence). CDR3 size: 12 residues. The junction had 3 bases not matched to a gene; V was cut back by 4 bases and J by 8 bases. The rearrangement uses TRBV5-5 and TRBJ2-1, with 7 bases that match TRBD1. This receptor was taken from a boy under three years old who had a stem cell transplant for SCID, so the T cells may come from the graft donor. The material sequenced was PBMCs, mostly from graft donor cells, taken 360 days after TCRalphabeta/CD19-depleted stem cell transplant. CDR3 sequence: CASSVDRDEQFF. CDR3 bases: TGTGCCAGCAGCGTTGACAGGGATGAGCAGTTCTTC.